This TCR beta chain was captured by sequencing in a study of cytomegalovirus exposure and HLA in healthy donors. The study's findings and limits: Altogether, 150 to 200 TCR beta chains were recorded as cytomegalovirus-associated. Highly shared variants forming one cluster were likely a sequencing artifact. Donors were assumed by presence/absence analyses to have roughly uniform sequencing depth.

The study ran its PCR with 60 Vbeta and 13 Jbeta primers. Clones were read by immunoSEQ multiplex PCR, and TCRdb kept only the in-frame ones, dropping some. The sample records some 99,000 clones, around 77% being singletons. Comment on this clone: The antigen is unknown.

The clonotype comes from a female donor in good health and CMV-seronegative. The sequenced sample was PBMCs.

The CDR3 DNA sequence: TGCGCCAGCAGCCAAGCACTGTCCACTGAAGCTTTCTTT. This gives the protein CASSQALSTEAFF. The rearrangement uses TRBV4-3 and TRBJ1-1; D not certain. The germline V gene encodes CDR1 LGHNA and CDR2 YSLEER. V lost 1 base, J lost 4 bases, and 7 bases lay in between. This CDR3 region has 13 residues.